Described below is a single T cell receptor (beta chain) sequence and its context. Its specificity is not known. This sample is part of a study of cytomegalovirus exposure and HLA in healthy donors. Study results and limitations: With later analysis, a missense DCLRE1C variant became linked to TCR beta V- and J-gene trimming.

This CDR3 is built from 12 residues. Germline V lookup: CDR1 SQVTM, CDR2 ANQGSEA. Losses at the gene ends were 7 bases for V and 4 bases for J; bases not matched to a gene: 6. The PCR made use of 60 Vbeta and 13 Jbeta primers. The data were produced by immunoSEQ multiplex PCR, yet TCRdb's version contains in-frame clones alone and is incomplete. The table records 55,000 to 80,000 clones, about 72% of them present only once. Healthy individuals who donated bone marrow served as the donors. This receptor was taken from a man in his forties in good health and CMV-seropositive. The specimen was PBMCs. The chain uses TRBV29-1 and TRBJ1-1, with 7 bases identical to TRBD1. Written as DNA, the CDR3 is TGCAGCGCTCGACAGGGCGGCACTGAAGCTTTCTTT. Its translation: CSARQGGTEAFF.